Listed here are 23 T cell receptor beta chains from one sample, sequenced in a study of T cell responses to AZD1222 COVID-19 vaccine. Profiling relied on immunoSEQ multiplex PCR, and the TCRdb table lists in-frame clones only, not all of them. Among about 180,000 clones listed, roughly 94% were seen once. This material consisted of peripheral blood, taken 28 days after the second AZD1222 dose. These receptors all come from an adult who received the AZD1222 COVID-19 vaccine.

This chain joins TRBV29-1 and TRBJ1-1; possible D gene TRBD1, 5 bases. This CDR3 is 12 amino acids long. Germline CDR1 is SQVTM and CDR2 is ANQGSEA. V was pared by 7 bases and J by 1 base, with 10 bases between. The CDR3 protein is CSAHQGNTEAFF. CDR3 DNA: TGCAGCGCACACCAGGGGAACACTGAAGCTTTCTTT.

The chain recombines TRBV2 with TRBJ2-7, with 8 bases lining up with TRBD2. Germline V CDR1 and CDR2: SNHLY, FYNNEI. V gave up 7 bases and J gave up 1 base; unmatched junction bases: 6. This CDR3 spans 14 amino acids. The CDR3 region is CASITTSVSYEQYF. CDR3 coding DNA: TGTGCCAGCATCACGACTAGCGTGTCCTACGAGCAGTACTTC. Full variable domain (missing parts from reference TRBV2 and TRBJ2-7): EPEVTQTPSHQVTQMGQEVILRCVPISNHLYFYWYRQILGQKVEFLVSFYNNEISEKSEIFDDQFSVERPDGSNFTLKIRSTKLEDSAMYFCASITTSVSYEQYFGPGTRLTVT.

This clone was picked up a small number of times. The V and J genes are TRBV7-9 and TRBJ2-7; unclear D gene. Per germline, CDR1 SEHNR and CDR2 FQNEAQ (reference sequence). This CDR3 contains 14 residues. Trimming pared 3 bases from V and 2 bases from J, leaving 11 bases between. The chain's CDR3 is CASSFSIRAYEQYF. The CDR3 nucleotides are TGTGCCAGCAGCTTCTCTATCCGCGCCTACGAGCAGTACTTC.

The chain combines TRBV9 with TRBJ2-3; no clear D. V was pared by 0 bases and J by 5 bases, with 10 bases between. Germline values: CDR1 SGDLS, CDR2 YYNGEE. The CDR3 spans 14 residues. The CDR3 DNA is TGTGCCAGCAGCGTAGAGACCTTCGGAGATACGCAGTATTTT. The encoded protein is CASSVETFGDTQYF.

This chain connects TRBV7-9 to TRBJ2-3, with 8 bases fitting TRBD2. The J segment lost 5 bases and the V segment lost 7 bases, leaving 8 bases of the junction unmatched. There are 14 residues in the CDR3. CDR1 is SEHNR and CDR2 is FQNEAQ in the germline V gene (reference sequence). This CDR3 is CASTVAGRGDTQYF. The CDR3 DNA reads TGTGCCAGCACAGTAGCGGGGAGGGGAGATACGCAGTATTTT.

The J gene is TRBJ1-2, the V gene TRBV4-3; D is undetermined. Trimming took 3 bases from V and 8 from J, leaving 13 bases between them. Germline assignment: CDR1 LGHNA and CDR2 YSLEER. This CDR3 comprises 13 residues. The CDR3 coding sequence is TGCGCCAGCAGCCATCGCTCCGGGGAGGGCTACACCTTC. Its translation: CASSHRSGEGYTF.

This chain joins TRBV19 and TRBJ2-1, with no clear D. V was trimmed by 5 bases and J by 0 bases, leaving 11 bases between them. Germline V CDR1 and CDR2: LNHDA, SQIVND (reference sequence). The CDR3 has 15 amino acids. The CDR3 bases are TGTGCCAGTAGTGAACTTCAGAGCTCCTACAATGAGCAGTTCTTC. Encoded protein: CASSELQSSYNEQFF.

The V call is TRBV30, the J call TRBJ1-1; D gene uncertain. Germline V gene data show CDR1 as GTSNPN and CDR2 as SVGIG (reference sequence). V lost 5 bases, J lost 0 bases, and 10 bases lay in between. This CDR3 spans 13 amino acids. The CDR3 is CAWGPGMNTEAFF. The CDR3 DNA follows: TGTGCCTGGGGCCCAGGAATGAACACTGAAGCTTTCTTT.

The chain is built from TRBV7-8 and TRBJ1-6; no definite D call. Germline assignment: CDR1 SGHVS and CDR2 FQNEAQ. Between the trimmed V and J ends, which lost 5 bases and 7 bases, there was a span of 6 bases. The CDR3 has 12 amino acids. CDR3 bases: TGTGCCAGCAGCATGACGAATTCACCCCTCCACTTT. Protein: CASSMTNSPLHF.

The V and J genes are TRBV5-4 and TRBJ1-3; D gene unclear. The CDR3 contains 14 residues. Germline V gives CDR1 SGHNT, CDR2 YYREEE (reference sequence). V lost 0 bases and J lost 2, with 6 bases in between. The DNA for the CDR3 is TGTGCCAGCAGCTTGGTCGGAGCTGGAAACACCATATATTTT. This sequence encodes CASSLVGAGNTIYF.

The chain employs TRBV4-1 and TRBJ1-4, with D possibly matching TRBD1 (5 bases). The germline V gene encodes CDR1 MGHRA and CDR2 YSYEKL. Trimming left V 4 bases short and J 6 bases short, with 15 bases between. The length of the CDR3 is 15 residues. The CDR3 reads CASSLRGALDEKLFF. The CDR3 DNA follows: TGCGCCAGCAGCCTCCGGGGCGCCCTAGATGAAAAACTGTTTTTT.

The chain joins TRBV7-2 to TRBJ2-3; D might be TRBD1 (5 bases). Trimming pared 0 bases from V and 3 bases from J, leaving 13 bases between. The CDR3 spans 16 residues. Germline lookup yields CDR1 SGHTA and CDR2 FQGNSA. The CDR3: CASSLAFQGGTDTQYF. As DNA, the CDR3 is TGTGCCAGCAGCTTAGCTTTCCAGGGCGGAACAGATACGCAGTATTTT. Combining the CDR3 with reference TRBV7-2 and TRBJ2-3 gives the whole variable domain GAGVSQSPSNKVTEKGKDVELRCDPISGHTALYWYRQSLGQGLEFLIYFQGNSAPDKSGLPSDRFSAERTGGSVSTLTIQRTQQEDSAVYLCASSLAFQGGTDTQYFGPGTRLTVL.

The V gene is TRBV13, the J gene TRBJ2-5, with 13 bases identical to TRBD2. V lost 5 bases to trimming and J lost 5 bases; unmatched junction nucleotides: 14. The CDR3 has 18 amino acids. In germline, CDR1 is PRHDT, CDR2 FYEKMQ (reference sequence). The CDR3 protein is CASSETSGGNDPEETQYF. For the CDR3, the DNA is TGTGCCAGCAGCGAGACTAGCGGGGGGAATGATCCCGAGGAGACCCAGTACTTC.

The CDR3 nucleotides are TGTGCCAGCAGCCAAGATCCAGGACAGAACTACGAGCAGTACTTC. Its translation is CASSQDPGQNYEQYF. The V gene is TRBV4-2, the J gene TRBJ2-7, with D possibly TRBD1 on 6 matching bases. The CDR3 sequence is 15 residues long. The V and J ends lost 0 bases and 3 bases respectively, with 12 bases between them. CDR1 is LGHNA, CDR2 YNFKEQ, per germline.

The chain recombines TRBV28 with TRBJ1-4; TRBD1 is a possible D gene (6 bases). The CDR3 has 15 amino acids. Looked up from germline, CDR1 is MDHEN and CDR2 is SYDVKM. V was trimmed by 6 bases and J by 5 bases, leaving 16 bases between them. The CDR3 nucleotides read TGTGCCAGCAGGGCAGAGGACAGACACAATGAAAAACTGTTTTTT. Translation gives CASRAEDRHNEKLFF.

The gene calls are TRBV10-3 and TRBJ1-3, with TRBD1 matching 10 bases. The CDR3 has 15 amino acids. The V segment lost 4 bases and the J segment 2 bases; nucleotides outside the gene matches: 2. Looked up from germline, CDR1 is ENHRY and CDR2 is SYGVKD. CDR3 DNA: TGTGCCATCAGTGGACAGGGGGCTACTGGAAACACCATATATTTT. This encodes CAISGQGATGNTIYF.

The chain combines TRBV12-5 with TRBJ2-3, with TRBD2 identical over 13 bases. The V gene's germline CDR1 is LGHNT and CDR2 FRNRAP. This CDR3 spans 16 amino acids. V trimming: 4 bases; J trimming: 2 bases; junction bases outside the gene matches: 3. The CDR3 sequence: CASGWGLAGITDTQYF. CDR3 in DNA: TGTGCTAGTGGTTGGGGACTAGCGGGGATCACAGATACGCAGTATTTT.

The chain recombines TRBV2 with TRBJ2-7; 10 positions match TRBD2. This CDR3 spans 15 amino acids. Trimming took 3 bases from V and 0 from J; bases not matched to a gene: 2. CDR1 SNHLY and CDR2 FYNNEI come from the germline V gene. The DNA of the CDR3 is TGTGCCAGCAGTGAGCTAGCGGGGGACTCCTACGAGCAGTACTTC. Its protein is CASSELAGDSYEQYF.

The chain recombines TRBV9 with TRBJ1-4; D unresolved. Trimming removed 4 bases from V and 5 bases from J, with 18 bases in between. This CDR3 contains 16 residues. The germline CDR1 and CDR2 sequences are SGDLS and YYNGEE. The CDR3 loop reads CASSPRAALPNEKLFF. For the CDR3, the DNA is TGTGCCAGCAGCCCCCGGGCCGCTCTTCCCAATGAAAAACTGTTTTTT.

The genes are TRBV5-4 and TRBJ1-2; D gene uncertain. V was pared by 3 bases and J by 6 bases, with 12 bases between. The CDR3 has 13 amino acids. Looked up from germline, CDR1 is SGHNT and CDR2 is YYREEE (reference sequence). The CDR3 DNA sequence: TGTGCCAGCAGCTCTGATGGGCCACATGGCTACACCTTC. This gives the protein CASSSDGPHGYTF.

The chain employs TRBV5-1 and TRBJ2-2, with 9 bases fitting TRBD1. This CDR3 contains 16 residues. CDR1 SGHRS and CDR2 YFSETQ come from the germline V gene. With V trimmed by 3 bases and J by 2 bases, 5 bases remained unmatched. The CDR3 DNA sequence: TGCGCCAGCAGCTGGAAACAGGGGGCCAACACCGGGGAGCTGTTTTTT. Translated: CASSWKQGANTGELFF.

The CDR3 loop reads CASSLGSPSGNTIYF. CDR3 DNA sequence: TGTGCCAGCAGCTTGGGCAGCCCCTCTGGAAACACCATATATTTT. The rearrangement joins TRBV5-5 to TRBJ1-3, with D unresolved. The CDR3 is 15 amino acids. Germline V gene lookup returns CDR1 SGHKS and CDR2 YYEKEE (reference sequence). V was pared by 0 bases and J by 0 bases, with 7 bases between.

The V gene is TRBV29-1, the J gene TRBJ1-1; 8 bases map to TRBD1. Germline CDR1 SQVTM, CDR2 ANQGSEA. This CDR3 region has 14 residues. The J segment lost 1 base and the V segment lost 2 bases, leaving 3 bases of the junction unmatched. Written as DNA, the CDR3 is TGCAGCGTTGAACGGACAGGGACGAACACTGAAGCTTTCTTT. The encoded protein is CSVERTGTNTEAFF.